The 27 T cell receptor beta chains given below trace back to one sample, sequenced in a study of T cell responses to AZD1222 COVID-19 vaccine (dated by TCRdb to the early 2020s). The sample's time point label, in plain terms: about 28 days (+/-7) after the second vaccine dose. The method behind the library was the immunoSEQ multiplex PCR assay. Held by TCRdb, this immuneACCESS table contains in-frame sequences only and omits some clones. Under half of the omission traces to an unresolved V gene where checked; the cause of the rest is unknown. The sample data list roughly 40,000 clones, and approximately 88% of these were observed just once. The biggest ten clones account for 25% of the sample. Here the sequenced sample was peripheral blood, taken 28 days after the second AZD1222 dose. These TCRs come from an adult who received the AZD1222 COVID-19 vaccine.

This clone was seen a handful of times. The genes are TRBV7-9 and TRBJ1-1; D is unclear. The CDR3 is 16 residues long. Germline CDR1 reads SEHNR; CDR2 reads FQNEAQ (reference sequence). V was shortened by 3 bases and J by 4 bases, with 18 bases between the two germline ends. The CDR3, as DNA: TGTGCCAGCAGCTTGCGGACCTCGGGCGGAGGCACTGAAGCTTTCTTT. The encoded protein is CASSLRTSGGGTEAFF.

V gene TRBV6-2 or TRBV6-3 combines with J gene TRBJ1-1; D might be TRBD1 (6 bases). The CDR3 consists of 14 residues. CDR1 is MNHEY and CDR2 is SVGEGT in the germline V gene. V was trimmed by 5 bases and J by 5 bases, leaving 15 bases between them. The CDR3: CASSERGAETEAFF. The DNA for the CDR3 is TGTGCCAGCAGTGAGAGGGGGGCTGAGACTGAAGCTTTCTTT.

In its sample, this clone was seen a few times. The chain joins TRBV2 to TRBJ1-1; no clear D gene. The V end was cut by 6 bases, the J end by 8 bases, with 10 bases between. CDR3 length: 11 residues. The germline gives CDR1 SNHLY, CDR2 FYNNEI. CDR3 sequence (DNA): TGTGCCAGCAGGTCCATCCGAGAAGCTTTCTTT. It encodes CASRSIREAFF.

The chain recombines TRBV27 with TRBJ1-2, with TRBD1 as a possible D gene (6 bases). CDR3 length: 14 amino acids. Germline lookup yields CDR1 MNHEY and CDR2 SMNVEV (reference sequence). Trimming cost V 5 bases and J 7 bases, with 17 bases left between them. CDR3 nucleotides: TGTGCCAGCAGTCCCCGGACGGGGGGCGCTGGCTACACCTTC. Translated: CASSPRTGGAGYTF.

The rearrangement links TRBV2 to TRBJ2-7, with TRBD2 identical over 7 bases. The germline V gene encodes CDR1 SNHLY and CDR2 FYNNEI. The CDR3 spans 12 residues. The V and J ends lost 7 bases and 5 bases, in that order; junction bases with no gene match: 5. DNA for the CDR3: TGTGCCAGCATCCGGGAGGTCCACGAGCAGTACTTC. This sequence encodes CASIREVHEQYF. The entire variable domain, with the rest obtained from reference TRBV2 and TRBJ2-7, is as follows: EPEVTQTPSHQVTQMGQEVILRCVPISNHLYFYWYRQILGQKVEFLVSFYNNEISEKSEIFDDQFSVERPDGSNFTLKIRSTKLEDSAMYFCASIREVHEQYFGPGTRLTVT.

The table lists this clone with a count of one. This rearrangement joins TRBV25-1 to TRBJ1-2, with D uncertain. The CDR3 is made up of 14 amino acids. CDR1 is MGHDK and CDR2 is SYGVNS in the germline V gene. V dropped 3 bases and J dropped 6 bases, with 14 bases sitting between them. The CDR3 loop is CASSDVGRFDGYTF. CDR3 nucleotides: TGTGCCAGCAGTGATGTTGGTAGGTTTGATGGCTACACCTTC.

The chain links TRBV7-2 to TRBJ2-7; TRBD2 matches at 11 bases. After removal of 6 bases from V and 10 bases from J, the junction contained 11 bases not matched to a gene. The CDR3 covers 14 residues. CDR1 and CDR2 (germline): SGHTA, FQGNSA. CDR3 sequence reads: CASRPTSGSVVQYF. CDR3 in DNA: TGTGCCAGCAGACCCACTAGCGGGAGCGTTGTTCAGTACTTC.

This clone appeared a single time. The rearrangement links TRBV10-3 to TRBJ1-2; a weak D match, TRBD1 (5 bases). Germline lookup yields CDR1 ENHRY and CDR2 SYGVKD. Trimming cost V 6 bases and J 8 bases, with 16 bases left between them. The CDR3 is 13 residues long. For the CDR3, the DNA is TGTGCCATCAGCCTGATGGGGGGGAAGGGCTACACCTTC. Encoded protein: CAISLMGGKGYTF.

The rearrangement links TRBV6-5 to TRBJ2-7; either TRBD1 or TRBD2 may fit D (6 bases each). CDR3 size: 11 residues. V lost 9 bases and J 9 bases, leaving 15 bases between the germline ends. Germline V lookup: CDR1 MNHEY, CDR2 SVGAGI. The CDR3 DNA is TGTGCCAGTAGGGGGGATTTCGGGCAGTACTTC. Protein product: CASRGDFGQYF.

The chain couples TRBV25-1 to TRBJ2-1; 9 bases are shared with TRBD2. V lost 4 bases to trimming and J lost 3 bases; unmatched junction nucleotides: 7. In germline, CDR1 is MGHDK, CDR2 SYGVNS. The CDR3 spans 16 residues. The CDR3 reads CASSAASGVGYNEQFF. CDR3 in DNA: TGTGCCAGCAGTGCGGCTAGCGGGGTCGGCTACAATGAGCAGTTCTTC. The whole variable domain, filled in from reference TRBV25-1 and TRBJ2-1, reads EADIYQTPRYLVIGTGKKITLECSQTMGHDKMYWYQQDPGMELHLIHYSYGVNSTEKGDLSSESTVSRIRTEHFPLTLESARPSHTSQYLCASSAASGVGYNEQFFGPGTRLTVL.

This chain joins TRBV30 and TRBJ1-5, with 7 bases lining up with TRBD1. Germline lookup yields CDR1 GTSNPN and CDR2 SVGIG (reference sequence). This CDR3 is 15 amino acids long. J was trimmed by 0 bases and V by 2 bases; bases with no gene match: 4. The CDR3: CAWSRQGYSNQPQHF. CDR3 in DNA: TGTGCCTGGAGTAGACAGGGATATAGCAATCAGCCCCAGCATTTT.

CDR3 coding DNA: TGTGCCAGCAGTTCCCGACCGGGACAGGGGGTAGTCGAGCAGTACTTC. Its protein is CASSSRPGQGVVEQYF. V is TRBV6-5 and J is TRBJ2-7, with 11 bases lining up with TRBD1. Germline V CDR1 and CDR2: MNHEY, SVGAGI. V shed 4 bases and J 6 bases; nucleotides not matched to a gene: 11. This CDR3 is built from 16 residues.

The chain recombines TRBV6-5 with TRBJ1-2; possible D gene TRBD1, 6 bases. This CDR3 comprises 14 residues. The V end lost 8 bases, the J end lost 5 bases, and 18 bases lay between the germline ends. The germline CDR1 and CDR2 sequences are MNHEY and SVGAGI. The CDR3 loop reads CASVNAQGRYGYTF. The CDR3 DNA reads TGTGCCAGCGTTAACGCACAGGGACGATATGGCTACACCTTC.

The CDR3 DNA is TGTGCCAGCAGCTTAGACAGGGGGCGGATTGAAAAACTGTTTTTT. It translates to CASSLDRGRIEKLFF. This rearrangement joins TRBV11-2 to TRBJ1-4, with 8 bases that match TRBD1. The CDR3 runs to 15 residues. Germline loops: CDR1 SGHAT, CDR2 FQNNGV. The V segment lost 0 bases and the J segment 7 bases; nucleotides outside the gene matches: 4.

The chain links TRBV5-6 to TRBJ2-1; D uncertain. Germline V gene data show CDR1 as SGHDT and CDR2 as YYEEEE. Trimming pared 2 bases from V and 0 bases from J, leaving 12 bases between. The CDR3 has 16 amino acids. The CDR3 DNA sequence: TGTGCCAGCAGCTTTTCTCCCTTTAGCTCCTACAATGAGCAGTTCTTC. Translation: CASSFSPFSSYNEQFF.

The V and J genes are TRBV29-1 and TRBJ1-3; D may be TRBD1 (5 bases). V lost 2 bases and J 4 bases, leaving 12 bases between the germline ends. The CDR3 has 14 amino acids. Per the germline V gene, CDR1 is SQVTM and CDR2 is ANQGSEA. CDR3 in DNA: TGCAGCGTTGAAATTAGGGGATCGGGAAACACCATATATTTT. Its translation is CSVEIRGSGNTIYF.

This clone was recorded only once. This rearrangement joins TRBV12-3 or TRBV12-4 to TRBJ1-2; D gene unclear. The CDR3 has 12 residues. The ends were cut back, 3 bases at V and 4 bases at J, with 6 bases in the middle. The CDR3 DNA reads TGTGCCAGCAGTTTGAATCTCTATGGCTACACCTTC. Amino acid sequence: CASSLNLYGYTF.

The V call is TRBV19, the J call TRBJ1-5; possibly TRBD1 for D (6 bases). CDR3 length equals 17 residues. V shed 5 bases and J shed 0 bases, with 17 bases lying between them. Germline V gives CDR1 LNHDA, CDR2 SQIVND (reference sequence). The CDR3 DNA is TGTGCCAGTAGTCCCGCGACAGGAGTTTATAGCAATCAGCCCCAGCATTTT. This encodes CASSPATGVYSNQPQHF.

The chain is built from TRBV7-3 and TRBJ1-2, with D uncertain. The length of the CDR3 is 14 residues. V gave up 0 bases and J gave up 2 bases, with 7 bases separating them. Germline CDR1 SGHTA, CDR2 FQGTGA. DNA of the CDR3: TGTGCCAGCAGCTTAACGTACGGGAACTATGGCTACACCTTC. This translates into CASSLTYGNYGYTF.

CDR3 amino acids: CASNPQGGFYEQYF. CDR3 DNA: TGTGCCAGCAACCCACAGGGGGGCTTTTACGAGCAGTACTTC. This rearrangement joins TRBV7-8 to TRBJ2-7; TRBD1 matches 8 bases. The CDR3 contains 14 residues. Germline V gene lookup returns CDR1 SGHVS and CDR2 FQNEAQ. V was clipped by 7 bases and J by 4 bases; unmatched bases: 9.

The chain combines TRBV9 with TRBJ1-6; TRBD1 matches at 9 bases. Germline-derived CDR1 and CDR2 are SGDLS and YYNGEE. This CDR3 is built from 13 residues. V shed 7 bases, J shed 10 bases, and the junction held 6 bases outside the gene matches. CDR3 nucleotide sequence: TGTGCCAGCCGTGGACAGGGGAGCTCACCCCTCCACTTT. It encodes CASRGQGSSPLHF. Full variable domain (missing parts from reference TRBV9 and TRBJ1-6): DSGVTQTPKHLITATGQRVTLRCSPRSGDLSVYWYQQSLDQGLQFLIQYYNGEERAKGNILERFSAQQFPDLHSELNLSSLELGDSALYFCASRGQGSSPLHFGNGTRLTVT.

This chain joins TRBV29-1 and TRBJ2-7; a possible D gene is TRBD2 (5 bases). The CDR3 totals 11 residues. Trimming took 8 bases from V and 4 from J, leaving 12 bases between them. CDR1 and CDR2 from the germline V gene are SQVTM and ANQGSEA. CDR3 coding DNA: TGCAGCATCTCCTCGGGGTACGAGCAGTACTTC. Its protein product is CSISSGYEQYF.

On this clone itself: No DNA is shown, since the ends of the CDR3 on it are uncertain; the CDR3 is the one TCRdb lists. This chain uses TRBV21-1 with TRBJ2-1; the table's D call of TRBD2 was not tested on the DNA. TRBV21-1 is recorded as a pseudogene. The CDR3 has 19 amino acids, counting both end residues. This CDR3 is CASSNMGRVGEGSYNEQFF.

The J gene is TRBJ1-2, the V gene TRBV6-5; 9 positions match TRBD1. Trimming took 2 bases from V and 8 from J; bases not matched to a gene: 6. Germline V gives CDR1 MNHEY, CDR2 SVGAGI. CDR3 size: 14 residues. The CDR3 region has the DNA TGTGCCAGCAGTTACCGGACAGGGGTGAAGGGCTACACCTTC. It specifies CASSYRTGVKGYTF.

V is TRBV9 and J is TRBJ2-1; D is possibly TRBD2 (5 bases). Trimming stripped 0 bases from V and 9 bases from J, with 10 bases between. The CDR3 loop spans 13 amino acids. CDR1 is SGDLS, CDR2 YYNGEE, per germline. Written as DNA, the CDR3 is TGTGCCAGCAGCGTAGTCTGGGAGTCTGAGCAGTTCTTC. Amino acids: CASSVVWESEQFF.

CDR3 region: CASSQDTPTASGANVLTF. The DNA for the CDR3 is TGTGCCAGCAGCCAAGATACCCCCACAGCCTCTGGGGCCAACGTCCTGACTTTC. The V gene is TRBV3-1 (or the pseudogene TRBV3-2), the J gene TRBJ2-6; D not certain. The V end lost 0 bases, the J end lost 0 bases, and 12 bases lay between the germline ends. The CDR3 is made up of 18 amino acids. Germline assignment: CDR1 LGHDT and CDR2 YNNKEL (reference sequence).

A note on this clone: The limits of the CDR3 on the DNA are not certain, so only TCRdb's listed CDR3 is given. The chain carries TRBV29-1 and TRBJ1-2. Germline CDR1 is SQVTM and CDR2 is ANQGSEA. The CDR3 comprises 12 residues, both ends counted. The CDR3 loop reads CSVAGGAFYHTF.